This entry lists 27 T cell receptor beta chains sequenced from one sample in a study of technical replicates of blood from a few donors. Sequencing used immunoSEQ multiplex PCR; TCRdb keeps in-frame clones, though not all of them. The repertoire has tens of thousands of clones, approximately 90% of them found once; the top ten carry approximately 0.25%. What was sequenced was T cells isolated from PBMCs. The receptors derive from a human donor in good health.

The chain uses TRBV5-1 and TRBJ2-1; TRBD2 matches 10 bases. Per the germline V gene, CDR1 is SGHRS and CDR2 is YFSETQ. The CDR3 consists of 15 residues. V shed 2 bases, J shed 8 bases, and the junction held 7 bases outside the gene matches. Here the CDR3 reads CASSLGAGGPDEQFF. In DNA form, the CDR3 reads TGCGCCAGCAGCTTAGGAGCGGGGGGGCCTGATGAGCAGTTCTTC.

This chain joins TRBV29-1 and TRBJ2-6; the D is unclear. The CDR3 covers 13 residues. Germline loops: CDR1 SQVTM, CDR2 ANQGSEA. V gave up 6 bases and J gave up 0 bases, with 6 bases separating them. CDR3 region: CSVRSSGANVLTF. Written as DNA, the CDR3 is TGCAGCGTGCGGTCCTCTGGGGCCAACGTCCTGACTTTC. Drawing the rest from reference TRBV29-1 and TRBJ2-6, the complete variable domain is SAVISQKPSRDICQRGTSLTIQCQVDSQVTMMFWYRQQPGQSLTLIATANQGSEATYESGFVIDKFPISRPNLTFSTLTVSNMSPEDSSIYLCSVRSSGANVLTFGAGSRLTVL.

The chain employs TRBV30 and TRBJ2-7, with 8 bases that match TRBD2. J gave up 2 bases and V 0 bases, and 6 bases lay outside the gene matches. The CDR3 runs to 15 residues. Germline V gene sequence: CDR1 GTSNPN, CDR2 SVGIG (reference sequence). The CDR3 DNA follows: TGTGCCTGGAGTGTCTGGAGCGGGGGCCCCTACGAGCAGTACTTC. Protein product: CAWSVWSGGPYEQYF.

This chain links TRBV30 with TRBJ1-6; no firm D call. This CDR3 is built from 15 residues. CDR1 is GTSNPN, CDR2 SVGIG, per germline (reference sequence). V was shortened by 0 bases and J by 7 bases, with 13 bases between the two germline ends. The CDR3 DNA reads as TGTGCCTGGAGTGTCTTTGGAGGCCTGAATTCACCCCTCCACTTT. This encodes CAWSVFGGLNSPLHF. Full variable domain (rest looked up from reference TRBV30 and TRBJ1-6): SQTIHQWPATLVQPVGSPLSLECTVEGTSNPNLYWYRQAAGRGLQLLFYSVGIGQISSEVPQNLSASRPQDRQFILSSKKLLLSDSGFYLCAWSVFGGLNSPLHFGNGTRLTVT.

V gene TRBV10-2 combines with J gene TRBJ1-2; TRBD1 aligns across 7 bases. The CDR3 has 15 amino acids. Germline-derived CDR1 and CDR2 are WSHSY and SAAADI. V lost 2 bases, J lost 7 bases, and 10 bases stayed unmatched. CDR3 sequence: CASSEPRTGIFGYTF. CDR3 coding DNA: TGCGCCAGCAGTGAGCCTAGGACAGGAATATTTGGCTACACCTTC.

The gene calls are TRBV19 and TRBJ2-2, with D perhaps matching TRBD1 (8 bases). The V and J ends lost 5 bases and 1 base respectively, with 17 bases between them. The CDR3 has 17 amino acids. Germline loops: CDR1 LNHDA, CDR2 SQIVND (reference sequence). CDR3 bases: TGTGCCAGTAGTTACAACAGGGGGGGATTGAACACCGGGGAGCTGTTTTTT. The encoded protein is CASSYNRGGLNTGELFF.

V and J are TRBV5-1 and TRBJ2-7; 11 positions match TRBD2. There are 16 residues in the CDR3. Germline CDR1 reads SGHRS; CDR2 reads YFSETQ. The trim removed 1 base at V and 1 base at J, leaving 4 bases unmatched. CDR3 sequence: CASSLIAGGISYEQYF. CDR3 bases: TGCGCCAGCAGCTTGATAGCGGGAGGGATATCCTACGAGCAGTACTTC.

The chain employs TRBV29-1 and TRBJ2-5; TRBD2 matches 11 bases. CDR1 and CDR2 (germline): SQVTM, ANQGSEA. The CDR3 loop spans 16 amino acids. V trimming: 6 bases; J trimming: 2 bases; junction bases outside the gene matches: 11. The chain's CDR3 is CSVVPYGLAGQETQYF. In DNA form, the CDR3 reads TGCAGCGTCGTTCCTTATGGACTAGCGGGTCAAGAGACCCAGTACTTC.

The V call is TRBV6-1, the J call TRBJ2-7; TRBD1 aligns across 7 bases. Per the germline V gene, CDR1 is MNHNS and CDR2 is SASEGT. This CDR3 contains 14 residues. The V gene end was trimmed by 6 bases and the J gene end by 2 bases; junction bases not matched to a gene: 7. The CDR3 loop is CASSLGQAAYEQYF. The CDR3 bases are TGTGCCAGCAGCCTCGGACAGGCTGCCTACGAGCAGTACTTC.

The chain uses TRBV18 and TRBJ1-5, with D unresolved. The V gene's germline CDR1 is KGHSH and CDR2 LQKENI. The CDR3 is 14 amino acids. Trimming cost V 3 bases and J 6 bases, with 12 bases left between them. The CDR3, as DNA: TGTGCCAGCTCACCGGGAGGGAGGGCTCAGCCCCAGCATTTT. Amino acid sequence: CASSPGGRAQPQHF.

The chain uses TRBV27 and TRBJ2-5; 10 bases map to TRBD2. After removal of 8 bases from V and 1 base from J, the junction contained 10 bases not matched to a gene. The CDR3 is 16 amino acids. CDR1 is MNHEY, CDR2 SMNVEV, per germline (reference sequence). The chain's CDR3 is CASGRAGGTRQETQYF. Written as DNA, the CDR3 is TGTGCCAGCGGACGAGCGGGGGGGACTCGCCAAGAGACCCAGTACTTC.

The V and J genes are TRBV5-1 and TRBJ2-1; TRBD2 agrees at 8 bases. Germline trimming cut 1 base from V and 5 bases from J; bases unmatched to any gene: 2. Germline V gene sequence: CDR1 SGHRS, CDR2 YFSETQ. There are 14 residues in the CDR3. The CDR3 DNA sequence: TGCGCCAGCAGCTTGACTAGCGGCAACAATGAGCAGTTCTTC. It translates to CASSLTSGNNEQFF.

The chain uses TRBV2 and TRBJ1-3; the D gene is possibly TRBD1 (6 bases). This CDR3 contains 18 residues. Trimming pared 6 bases from V and 0 bases from J, leaving 21 bases between. Germline CDR1 and CDR2: SNHLY and FYNNEI. The CDR3 here is CASSPTRTAQPSGNTIYF. CDR3 sequence (DNA): TGTGCCAGCAGCCCCACCCGGACAGCTCAACCCTCTGGAAACACCATATATTTT.

This chain uses TRBV5-4 with TRBJ2-7; tentative D call: TRBD2 (6 bases). This CDR3 region has 13 residues. The germline V gene encodes CDR1 SGHNT and CDR2 YYREEE (reference sequence). V lost 0 bases and J 10 bases, leaving 14 bases between the germline ends. The CDR3 coding sequence is TGTGCCAGCAGCTTGGAAGGGCCGGGAGCTCAGTACTTC. Its translation is CASSLEGPGAQYF.

The chain links TRBV7-3 to TRBJ1-1, with a possible D match to TRBD1 (6 bases). The CDR3 sequence is 13 residues long. Germline V gene sequence: CDR1 SGHTA, CDR2 FQGTGA. The ends were cut back, 5 bases at V and 7 bases at J, with 14 bases in the middle. The CDR3 is CASSPTGSGEAFF. In DNA form, the CDR3 reads TGTGCCAGCAGCCCCACAGGGTCCGGTGAAGCTTTCTTT.

V gene TRBV30 combines with J gene TRBJ2-7, with TRBD2 matching 8 bases. From germline, CDR1 is GTSNPN and CDR2 SVGIG (reference sequence). V lost 4 bases to trimming and J lost 4 bases; unmatched junction nucleotides: 9. The CDR3 contains 14 residues. Here the CDR3 DNA reads TGTGCCTGGAATTCGGGACTAGGCTCGTACGAGCAGTACTTC. The encoded protein is CAWNSGLGSYEQYF.

In its sample, this clone was seen a few times. The chain links TRBV13 to TRBJ1-4; D is ambiguous. CDR1 PRHDT and CDR2 FYEKMQ come from the germline V gene (reference sequence). With 5 bases removed from V and 3 bases from J, the gap between germline ends came to 7 bases. The CDR3 totals 13 residues. The CDR3 reads CASSNSPNEKLFF. DNA of the CDR3: TGTGCCAGCAGCAACAGTCCTAATGAAAAACTGTTTTTT.

This chain uses TRBV13 with TRBJ2-5, with D perhaps TRBD1 (6 bases). V was pared by 0 bases and J by 4 bases, with 12 bases between. Germline CDR1 PRHDT, CDR2 FYEKMQ (reference sequence). The CDR3 consists of 15 residues. The CDR3 reads CASSLGTGWGETQYF. In nucleotides, the CDR3 is TGTGCCAGCAGCTTAGGTACAGGGTGGGGAGAGACCCAGTACTTC.

This clone showed up just once. The chain employs TRBV6-1 and TRBJ2-7; weak D call: TRBD2 (5 bases). CDR1 MNHNS and CDR2 SASEGT come from the germline V gene. V was clipped by 6 bases and J by 3 bases, with 18 bases between them. The CDR3 covers 15 residues. In DNA, the CDR3 is TGTGCCAGCAGCGCCCCGAGGACTGGGGACTACGAGCAGTACTTC. Translating gives CASSAPRTGDYEQYF.

V and J are TRBV27 and TRBJ2-7, with 10 bases fitting TRBD1. The CDR3 sequence is 15 residues long. V lost 3 bases and J lost 4; bases outside the gene matches: 6. Germline V gene sequence: CDR1 MNHEY, CDR2 SMNVEV (reference sequence). DNA for the CDR3: TGTGCCAGCAGTTTCACGGGGACAGGGGAATACGAGCAGTACTTC. Protein product: CASSFTGTGEYEQYF.

The rearrangement links TRBV10-3 to TRBJ1-1; no definite D call. Germline CDR1 and CDR2: ENHRY and SYGVKD. The CDR3 contains 13 residues. V was clipped by 5 bases and J by 3 bases, with 10 bases between them. CDR3 sequence (DNA): TGTGCCATCAGTAAACTGCGGGACACTGAAGCTTTCTTT. Its protein is CAISKLRDTEAFF.

CDR3 nucleotides: TGTGCCAGCAGCCTAACAGGGGACAATGAGCAGTTCTTC. Protein sequence: CASSLTGDNEQFF. This chain joins TRBV7-6 and TRBJ2-1; 7 positions match TRBD1. This CDR3 is built from 13 residues. V lost 5 bases to trimming and J lost 5 bases; unmatched junction nucleotides: 3. Germline lookup yields CDR1 SGHVS and CDR2 FNYEAQ.

The CDR3 reads CASSLRVAGYYEQYF. The CDR3 DNA follows: TGTGCCAGCAGTTTGCGGGTAGCGGGATACTACGAGCAGTACTTC. The chain couples TRBV28 to TRBJ2-7, with 8 bases matching TRBD2. The CDR3 has 15 amino acids. Germline V gene data show CDR1 as MDHEN and CDR2 as SYDVKM. The trim removed 3 bases at V and 3 bases at J, leaving 7 bases unmatched. Looking up the rest from reference TRBV28 and TRBJ2-7 gives the full variable domain: DVKVTQSSRYLVKRTGEKVFLECVQDMDHENMFWYRQDPGLGLRLIYFSYDVKMKEKGDIPEGYSVSREKKERFSLILESASTNQTSMYLCASSLRVAGYYEQYFGPGTRLTVT.

This clone occurred once. The chain carries TRBV7-3 and TRBJ2-6, with a tentative D call TRBD2 (5 bases). The CDR3 is 15 residues long. The V gene's germline CDR1 is SGHTA and CDR2 FQGTGA. Trimming left V 5 bases short and J 1 base short, with 9 bases between. The CDR3 nucleotides are TGTGCCAGCAGCCCGGAGGTGTCTGGGGCCAACGTCCTGACTTTC. This sequence encodes CASSPEVSGANVLTF.

The chain is built from TRBV28 and TRBJ1-1; no reliable D call. CDR3 length: 14 residues. Germline values: CDR1 MDHEN, CDR2 SYDVKM. V shed 2 bases and J shed 0 bases, with 7 bases lying between them. The CDR3 nucleotides read TGTGCCAGCAGTTTAGAGTTGCTGAACACTGAAGCTTTCTTT. It codes for CASSLELLNTEAFF.

The J gene is TRBJ1-1, the V gene TRBV28; 7 nucleotides match TRBD1. The CDR3 loop spans 15 amino acids. After removal of 6 bases from V and 4 bases from J, the junction contained 11 bases not matched to a gene. Germline values: CDR1 MDHEN, CDR2 SYDVKM. DNA of the CDR3: TGTGCCAGCAGGCCAAAACAGGGGATCGTCACTGAAGCTTTCTTT. The encoded protein is CASRPKQGIVTEAFF. Drawing the rest from reference TRBV28 and TRBJ1-1, the complete variable domain is DVKVTQSSRYLVKRTGEKVFLECVQDMDHENMFWYRQDPGLGLRLIYFSYDVKMKEKGDIPEGYSVSREKKERFSLILESASTNQTSMYLCASRPKQGIVTEAFFGQGTRLTVV.

The chain has TRBV5-1 and TRBJ1-1; tentative D call: TRBD1 (6 bases). This CDR3 has 14 amino acids. The V gene's germline CDR1 is SGHRS and CDR2 YFSETQ. V was pared by 2 bases and J by 1 base, with 9 bases between. The CDR3 DNA follows: TGCGCCAGCAGCTTCGGGACAACGAACACTGAAGCTTTCTTT. Translation gives CASSFGTTNTEAFF.